The clone carrying this T cell receptor beta chain has just one count. Its antigen is undetermined. An assay was performed, and its level was deep. Study processing details: ImmunoSEQ yielded junction-only sequences lacking quality scores, so filtering differed. Sequencing was performed with immunoSEQ multiplex PCR; in TCRdb, only in-frame clones are kept and a portion is missing. V, J and clone size reflect that table, while D and trimming were determined from the DNA. In the table there are about 1.1 million clones, more than 75% of which are singletons. The sample belongs to a study of shared clonotypes between healthy human individuals. General study findings and limits: Only a few donors were included, so the genetic and exposure-history diversity represented was limited. The generation probabilities recorded for non-shared clonotypes fell below those of clonotypes shared by all four donors.

V shed 6 bases and J shed 6 bases, with 15 bases lying between them. Germline V lookup: CDR1 MNHEY, CDR2 SVGAGI. The CDR3 has 14 amino acids. The sequence derives from a man younger than 30 in good health. Some clones in this sample may be carry-over from other donors' samples. The rearrangement uses TRBV6-5 and TRBJ1-5; unclear D gene. Sample: memory CD4+ T cells from PBMCs. This sample's subset: CD45RA-negative fraction. CDR3: CASSSGLSLQPQHF. CDR3 sequence (DNA): TGTGCCAGCAGCAGCGGACTCTCCCTTCAGCCCCAGCATTTT.